Only a few counts were recorded for the clone carrying this TCR beta chain. These data belong to a study of cytomegalovirus exposure and HLA in healthy donors. PCR used 60 Vbeta primers and 13 Jbeta primers. Some clones are missing from TCRdb's copy, which holds only in-frame ones; the method was immunoSEQ multiplex PCR. The sample includes more than 85,000 clones, 60% to 85% of them seen just once. This clonotype was sampled from a woman aged 25 to 39 in good health and CMV-seronegative. Sequencing was performed on PBMCs.

In nucleotides, the CDR3 is TGTGCCAGTAGTAGACGGAGCTCCTACAATGAGCAGTTCTTC. Its protein product is CASSRRSSYNEQFF. V and J are TRBV19 and TRBJ2-1, with no clear D. The V gene's germline CDR1 is LNHDA and CDR2 SQIVND (reference sequence). This CDR3 comprises 14 residues. Trimming stripped 4 bases from V and 0 bases from J, with 7 bases between.